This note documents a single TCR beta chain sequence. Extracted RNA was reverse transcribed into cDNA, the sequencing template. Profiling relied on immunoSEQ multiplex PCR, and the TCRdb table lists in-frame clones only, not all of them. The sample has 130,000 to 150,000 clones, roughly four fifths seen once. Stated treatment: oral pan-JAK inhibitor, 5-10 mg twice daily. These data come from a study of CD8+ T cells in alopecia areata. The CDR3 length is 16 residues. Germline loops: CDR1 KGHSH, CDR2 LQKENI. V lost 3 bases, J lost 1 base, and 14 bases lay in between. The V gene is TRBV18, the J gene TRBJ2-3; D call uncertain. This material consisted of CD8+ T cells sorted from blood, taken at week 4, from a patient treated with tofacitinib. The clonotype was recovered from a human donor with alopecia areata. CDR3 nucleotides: TGTGCCAGCTCACCGCTTTCAATGGGTCGCACAGATACGCAGTATTTT. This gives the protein CASSPLSMGRTDTQYF.